Described below is a single T cell receptor beta chain sequence and its context. The data were obtained in a study of shared clonotypes between healthy human individuals. In the study overall: Per donor, CD8 memory used one plate, CD8 naive used two, CD4 memory used three and CD4 naive used three.

Profiled with immunoSEQ multiplex PCR; TCRdb holds only in-frame clones, not every one. The sample records roughly 2,500,000 clones, roughly 93% being singletons. V shed 1 base and J shed 2 bases, with 8 bases lying between them. This CDR3 spans 15 amino acids. Germline loops: CDR1 LGHNA, CDR2 YNFKEQ. The specimen sequenced was naive CD4+ T cells from PBMCs. As for subset: CD45RA+ positively selected. This chain connects TRBV4-2 to TRBJ1-4, with D unclear. This TCR was sampled from a man aged 18 to 29 in good health. Some clones in this sample may be carry-over from other donors' samples. The DNA for the CDR3 is TGTGCCAGCAGCCAAGCGGGAGGGACTAATGAAAAACTGTTTTTT. Amino acids: CASSQAGGTNEKLFF.